Each of the 32 T cell receptor beta chains below was sequenced from the same sample in a study of control samples from healthy donors and cancer patients. TCRdb keeps only in-frame clones here, not all; method: immunoSEQ multiplex PCR. The sample gives around 100,000 clones, 92% of which show up once; around 2.3% is in the top ten. Sequencing was done on a sample of blood. The source of these receptors is a woman in her late teens or twenties in good health.

The rearrangement links TRBV10-3 to TRBJ1-2; TRBD1 agrees at 7 bases. The V gene end was trimmed by 7 bases and the J gene end by 4 bases; junction bases not matched to a gene: 6. Germline V gene data show CDR1 as ENHRY and CDR2 as SYGVKD. CDR3 size: 13 residues. CDR3 DNA sequence: TGTGCCATCAATCAGGGGGGGTCCTATGGCTACACCTTC. It codes for CAINQGGSYGYTF.

This chain's CDR3 is CASSIDHRAGNTIYF. The CDR3, as DNA: TGTGCCAGTAGTATAGATCACAGGGCTGGAAACACCATATATTTT. This chain uses TRBV19 with TRBJ1-3; D perhaps matches TRBD1 (6 bases). The germline V gene has CDR1 LNHDA and CDR2 SQIVND (reference sequence). V lost 0 bases, J lost 2 bases, and 8 bases lay in between. The CDR3 extends over 15 amino acids.

This chain links TRBV7-8 with TRBJ2-5, with 8 bases that match TRBD1. CDR3 length: 16 amino acids. From germline, CDR1 is SGHVS and CDR2 FQNEAQ. The V and J ends lost 4 bases and 4 bases, in that order; junction bases with no gene match: 11. For the CDR3, the DNA is TGTGCCAGCAGCTCGTGGACAGGGCGAGTTCGAGAGACCCAGTACTTC. The encoded protein is CASSSWTGRVRETQYF.

This rearrangement joins TRBV20-1 to TRBJ1-5; D possibly corresponds to TRBD1 (5 bases). The CDR3 consists of 15 residues. V dropped 3 bases and J dropped 6 bases, with 18 bases sitting between them. The germline V gene encodes CDR1 DFQATT and CDR2 SNEGSKA (reference sequence). CDR3 sequence (DNA): TGCAGTGCTAGTGGCCTAGGAGTAGGGGCTCAGCCCCAGCATTTT. As protein: CSASGLGVGAQPQHF.

This clone occurred once. The rearrangement uses TRBV6-1 and TRBJ1-5, with 9 bases identical to TRBD1. The J segment lost 6 bases and the V segment lost 4 bases, leaving 10 bases of the junction unmatched. CDR3 length: 16 amino acids. In germline, CDR1 is MNHNS, CDR2 SASEGT. The CDR3 DNA reads as TGTGCCAGCAGTGGCATGACAGGGGGTTTTAGTCAGCCCCAGCATTTT. Its protein is CASSGMTGGFSQPQHF.

This chain uses TRBV9 with TRBJ1-1, with 9 positions matching TRBD1. This CDR3 has 15 residues. The trim removed 2 bases at V and 0 bases at J, leaving 2 bases unmatched. Germline lookup yields CDR1 SGDLS and CDR2 YYNGEE. DNA of the CDR3: TGTGCCAGCAGCGTGGGGACAGGGATGAACACTGAAGCTTTCTTT. The encoded protein is CASSVGTGMNTEAFF.

The chain recombines TRBV29-1 with TRBJ2-7; D is possibly TRBD1 (5 bases). Germline CDR1 SQVTM, CDR2 ANQGSEA. Trimming took off 4 bases at V and 2 bases at J, with 9 bases between the two ends. The CDR3 spans 12 residues. CDR3 nucleotides: TGCAGCGTTGTTCAGGGCCCCTACGAGCAGTACTTC. Protein: CSVVQGPYEQYF.

The V and J genes are TRBV27 and TRBJ1-6; D uncertain. The V gene's germline CDR1 is MNHEY and CDR2 SMNVEV (reference sequence). V lost 3 bases and J lost 6, with 15 bases in between. The CDR3 has 16 residues. CDR3 region: CASSLLPVAFNSPLHF. CDR3 nucleotides: TGTGCCAGCAGTTTGCTACCAGTGGCCTTTAATTCACCCCTCCACTTT.

The chain links TRBV5-4 to TRBJ1-2; 11 bases are a match to TRBD1. The germline V gene has CDR1 SGHNT and CDR2 YYREEE (reference sequence). The CDR3 has 14 amino acids. The ends lost 4 bases at V and 5 bases at J; junction bases unmatched: 4. In DNA, the CDR3 is TGTGCCAGCAGCGCGCGGGACAGGGGGTATGGCTACACCTTC. This sequence encodes CASSARDRGYGYTF.

The chain couples TRBV6-6 to TRBJ2-7, with no clear D. Germline V gives CDR1 MNHNY, CDR2 SVGAGI (reference sequence). The V gene lost 3 bases and the J gene lost 1 base, with 4 bases spanning the gap. The CDR3 is 12 residues long. The chain's CDR3 is CASSYTSYEQYF. CDR3 in DNA: TGTGCCAGCAGTTATACATCCTACGAGCAGTACTTC.

V is TRBV2 and J is TRBJ2-7; 7 nucleotides match TRBD2. V gave up 8 bases and J gave up 12 bases; unmatched junction bases: 10. This CDR3 is built from 11 residues. Germline loops: CDR1 SNHLY, CDR2 FYNNEI. The CDR3 reads CASGATGGRYF. The CDR3 nucleotides read TGTGCCAGCGGGGCTACGGGAGGTCGGTACTTC. The full variable domain, rest sourced from reference TRBV2 and TRBJ2-7, is EPEVTQTPSHQVTQMGQEVILRCVPISNHLYFYWYRQILGQKVEFLVSFYNNEISEKSEIFDDQFSVERPDGSNFTLKIRSTKLEDSAMYFCASGATGGRYFGPGTRLTVT.

The chain is built from TRBV19 and TRBJ2-6, with 9 bases aligning to TRBD1. Germline trimming cut 6 bases from V and 2 bases from J; bases unmatched to any gene: 11. Germline-derived CDR1 and CDR2 are LNHDA and SQIVND (reference sequence). The CDR3 length is 18 residues. The CDR3 loop reads CASSPETGGVTGANVLTF. The DNA of the CDR3 is TGTGCCAGTAGCCCCGAGACAGGGGGTGTGACTGGGGCCAACGTCCTGACTTTC.

The gene calls are TRBV19 and TRBJ1-2, with a tentative D call TRBD1 (6 bases). CDR3 length equals 13 residues. V was cut by 6 bases and J by 6 bases, with 14 bases left in between. CDR1 and CDR2 from the germline V gene are LNHDA and SQIVND (reference sequence). The CDR3 bases are TGTGCCAGTAGCCCCAGGGGACGGAATGGCTACACCTTC. Encoded protein: CASSPRGRNGYTF.

The V gene is TRBV7-2, the J gene TRBJ2-7; D possibly uses TRBD1 or TRBD2 (5 bases each). In germline, CDR1 is SGHTA, CDR2 FQGNSA. This CDR3 spans 17 amino acids. Trimming took off 1 base at V and 3 bases at J, with 19 bases between the two ends. The CDR3: CASSLGVPGRTDYEQYF. For the CDR3, the DNA is TGTGCCAGCAGCTTAGGTGTACCGGGACGTACCGACTACGAGCAGTACTTC.

V gene TRBV29-1 combines with J gene TRBJ1-3; the D is unclear. The germline V gene encodes CDR1 SQVTM and CDR2 ANQGSEA. This CDR3 is built from 12 residues. V lost 4 bases, J lost 2 bases, and 6 bases lay in between. DNA for the CDR3: TGCAGCGTTGTCGGAGCTGGAAACACCATATATTTT. Translating gives CSVVGAGNTIYF.

V is TRBV18 and J is TRBJ2-5, with TRBD2 matching over 8 bases. The CDR3 is made up of 14 amino acids. The ends lost 4 bases at V and 4 bases at J; junction bases unmatched: 5. The germline gives CDR1 KGHSH, CDR2 LQKENI. The DNA for the CDR3 is TGTGCCAGCTCACGGCGGGGGGCAGGAGAGACCCAGTACTTC. It specifies CASSRRGAGETQYF.

The chain has TRBV11-2 and TRBJ2-7; 7 bases agree with TRBD2. There are 16 residues in the CDR3. V lost 5 bases and J lost 1; bases outside the gene matches: 11. Germline CDR1 is SGHAT and CDR2 is FQNNGV. CDR3 coding DNA: TGTGCCAGCAGCCACGGTCGCCTAGCGGATTCCTACGAGCAGTACTTC. Its protein product is CASSHGRLADSYEQYF.

Comment on this clone: Other nucleotide sequences from this sample produce the same CDR3. The V call is TRBV9, the J call TRBJ2-1; D gene ambiguous. Trimming cost V 0 bases and J 4 bases, with 2 bases left between them. This CDR3 contains 12 residues. Germline V gives CDR1 SGDLS, CDR2 YYNGEE. The CDR3 region is CASSVAYNEQFF. The CDR3 coding sequence is TGTGCCAGCAGCGTAGCATACAATGAGCAGTTCTTC.

This chain uses TRBV3-1 (or the pseudogene TRBV3-2) with TRBJ2-3; D unresolved. The germline gives CDR1 LGHDT, CDR2 YNNKEL (reference sequence). V was pared by 2 bases and J by 2 bases, with 8 bases between. This CDR3 is 14 amino acids long. CDR3 nucleotide sequence: TGTGCCAGCAGCCAATGGTCCCACACAGATACGCAGTATTTT. It translates to CASSQWSHTDTQYF.

The J gene is TRBJ1-6, the V gene TRBV10-3, with 8 bases matching TRBD1. V lost 2 bases, J lost 7 bases, and 1 base stayed unmatched. Germline V gene lookup returns CDR1 ENHRY and CDR2 SYGVKD. This CDR3 has 14 residues. The CDR3, as DNA: TGTGCCATCAGTGAGGACAGGGGCAATTCACCCCTCCACTTT. Encoded protein: CAISEDRGNSPLHF.

This chain links TRBV4-3 with TRBJ2-7, with 7 positions matching TRBD1. Germline CDR1 is LGHNA and CDR2 is YSLEER. The junction had 4 bases not matched to a gene; V was cut back by 3 bases and J by 2 bases. The CDR3 is 14 residues long. CDR3: CASSQTGTAYEQYF. CDR3 sequence (DNA): TGCGCCAGCAGCCAGACAGGGACAGCCTACGAGCAGTACTTC.

The rearrangement uses TRBV14 and TRBJ1-4; D is unresolved. V was clipped by 1 base and J by 5 bases, with 17 bases between them. The germline V gene encodes CDR1 SGHDN and CDR2 FVKESK. The CDR3 has 17 amino acids. In DNA form, the CDR3 reads TGTGCCAGCAGCCAAGGGGGTCGCGGCAGTGTGAATGAAAAACTGTTTTTT. Translating gives CASSQGGRGSVNEKLFF.

This sequence joins TRBV9 and TRBJ1-6; 8 bases agree with TRBD1. The CDR3 consists of 16 residues. J gave up 8 bases and V 3 bases, and 10 bases lay outside the gene matches. The germline gives CDR1 SGDLS, CDR2 YYNGEE. CDR3 sequence (DNA): TGTGCCAGCAGCGCACCACCGGGACAGGCGGATTCACCCCTCCACTTT. It codes for CASSAPPGQADSPLHF.

The chain has TRBV28 and TRBJ2-2; the match to TRBD2 covers 13 bases. Looked up from germline, CDR1 is MDHEN and CDR2 is SYDVKM. The J segment lost 6 bases and the V segment lost 7 bases, leaving 8 bases of the junction unmatched. The CDR3 is made up of 16 amino acids. CDR3 nucleotide sequence: TGTGCCAGCACCCTGGGAGGACTAGCGGGAGCCGGGGAGCTGTTTTTT. Its translation: CASTLGGLAGAGELFF. The full variable domain, with the rest looked up from reference TRBV28 and TRBJ2-2, is DVKVTQSSRYLVKRTGEKVFLECVQDMDHENMFWYRQDPGLGLRLIYFSYDVKMKEKGDIPEGYSVSREKKERFSLILESASTNQTSMYLCASTLGGLAGAGELFFGEGSRLTVL.

This chain links TRBV28 with TRBJ1-1; D not resolved. V was shortened by 7 bases and J by 7 bases, with 13 bases between the two germline ends. This CDR3 comprises 12 residues. The V gene's germline CDR1 is MDHEN and CDR2 SYDVKM. CDR3 amino acids: CASTRLVGEAFF. DNA for the CDR3: TGTGCCAGCACCCGCTTGGTCGGTGAAGCTTTCTTT.

CDR3 nucleotides: TGCGCCAGCAGTGAGTACACTAGCGGCGAGCAGTTCTTC. As protein: CASSEYTSGEQFF. The chain has TRBV10-1 and TRBJ2-1; the match to TRBD2 covers 8 bases. The V gene end was trimmed by 1 base and the J gene end by 10 bases; junction bases not matched to a gene: 3. The germline V gene encodes CDR1 WNHNN and CDR2 SYGVQD (reference sequence). The CDR3 is made up of 13 amino acids.

The rearrangement uses TRBV19 and TRBJ1-1; the D is unclear. Germline values: CDR1 LNHDA, CDR2 SQIVND (reference sequence). The CDR3 contains 13 residues. The V and J ends lost 5 bases and 0 bases respectively, with 7 bases between them. The CDR3 bases are TGTGCCAGTAGTTCTGCACTGAACACTGAAGCTTTCTTT. Encoded protein: CASSSALNTEAFF.

The chain recombines TRBV4-1 with TRBJ1-3, with no clear D. Trimming pared 1 base from V and 2 bases from J, leaving 9 bases between. The CDR3 is made up of 15 amino acids. Germline V gene lookup returns CDR1 MGHRA and CDR2 YSYEKL. The CDR3 spells CASSQAVIAGNTIYF. The CDR3 bases are TGCGCCAGCAGCCAAGCGGTAATAGCTGGAAACACCATATATTTT.

Only a few counts were recorded for this clone. This chain joins TRBV7-9 and TRBJ1-5; D not certain. The germline CDR1 and CDR2 sequences are SEHNR and FQNEAQ (reference sequence). V dropped 1 base and J dropped 0 bases, with 10 bases sitting between them. The CDR3 spans 16 residues. CDR3 amino acids: CASSLGWTDSNQPQHF. The CDR3 nucleotides are TGTGCCAGCAGCTTAGGATGGACGGATAGCAATCAGCCCCAGCATTTT.

DNA for the CDR3: TGTGCCAGCAGCTTACGAGGGGGAGGGGAGACCCAGTACTTC. Translation gives CASSLRGGGETQYF. The chain employs TRBV13 and TRBJ2-5, with TRBD2 as a possible D gene (7 bases). V dropped 2 bases and J dropped 5 bases, with 12 bases sitting between them. The CDR3 loop spans 14 amino acids. Germline assignment: CDR1 PRHDT and CDR2 FYEKMQ (reference sequence). The full variable domain, rest sourced from reference TRBV13 and TRBJ2-5, is AAGVIQSPRHLIKEKRETATLKCYPIPRHDTVYWYQQGPGQDPQFLISFYEKMQSDKGSIPDRFSAQQFSDYHSELNMSSLELGDSALYFCASSLRGGGETQYFGPGTRLLVL.

V usage is TRBV30 and J usage is TRBJ2-7; 9 positions agree with TRBD2. Germline CDR1 reads GTSNPN; CDR2 reads SVGIG (reference sequence). Trimming at V came to 4 bases and at J to 3 bases, leaving 4 bases not matched to a gene. The CDR3 length is 13 residues. The CDR3 bases are TGTGCCTGGACGCGACTAGCGGTCTACGAGCAGTACTTC. Its protein product is CAWTRLAVYEQYF. The full variable domain, rest sourced from reference TRBV30 and TRBJ2-7, is SQTIHQWPATLVQPVGSPLSLECTVEGTSNPNLYWYRQAAGRGLQLLFYSVGIGQISSEVPQNLSASRPQDRQFILSSKKLLLSDSGFYLCAWTRLAVYEQYFGPGTRLTVT.

In its sample, this clone was seen once. This rearrangement joins TRBV4-1 to TRBJ2-7, with D uncertain. CDR1 MGHRA and CDR2 YSYEKL come from the germline V gene. The CDR3 is 12 residues long. Trimming left V 3 bases short and J 6 bases short, with 9 bases between. CDR3 in DNA: TGCGCCAGCAGCCATCCGGCGGCCGAGCAGTACTTC. Protein product: CASSHPAAEQYF.